This is a list of T cell receptor beta chains from one sample in a study of blood T cell repertoires in COVID-19. TCRdb's table, derived via immunoSEQ multiplex PCR, lists solely in-frame clones and lacks some. The profile shows about 220,000 clones, about 79% of them singletons. Sequenced: PBMCs or T cells enriched from blood (not recorded which). The receptors come from a woman aged 40 to 55 with acute COVID-19. Both conserved end residues are part of each CDR3. The D gene is left open where the match is weak. For some rows the clone size is stated as once, few or many, or as a class when expanded; others skip it.

v_gene: TRBV6-1
abundance: -
d_gene: -
j_gene: TRBJ2-2
CDR3nt: TGTGCCAGCAGTGAAGGCGATGGTGCCGGGGAGCTGTTTTTT
CDR3aa: CASSEGDGAGELFF

v_gene: TRBV20-1
abundance: -
d_gene: TRBD2
j_gene: TRBJ2-1
CDR3nt: TGCAGTGCTAGTTGGGCTAGCGGATACAATGAGCAGTTCTTC
CDR3aa: CSASWASGYNEQFF

v_gene: TRBV28
abundance: -
d_gene: -
j_gene: TRBJ1-1
CDR3nt: TGTGCCAGCAGGACAGGACAGCGGAACACTGAAGCTTTCTTT
CDR3aa: CASRTGQRNTEAFF

v_gene: TRBV28
abundance: -
d_gene: -
j_gene: TRBJ2-3
CDR3nt: TGTGCCAGCAGTTCCACCCGGAGGGGGCCCACAGATACGCAGTATTTT
CDR3aa: CASSSTRRGPTDTQYF

v_gene: TRBV7-9
abundance: -
d_gene: TRBD2
j_gene: TRBJ2-5
CDR3nt: TGTGCCAGCAGCTTCCCGACTAGCGGGGAGGCAAAGACCCAGTACTTC
CDR3aa: CASSFPTSGEAKTQYF

v_gene: TRBV28
abundance: -
d_gene: TRBD2
j_gene: TRBJ2-7
CDR3nt: TGTGCCAGCAGTTTATTGGGGCTAGCGGGATCCACCCTCGGCGAGCAGTACTTC
CDR3aa: CASSLLGLAGSTLGEQYF

v_gene: TRBV9
abundance: -
d_gene: -
j_gene: TRBJ1-2
CDR3nt: TGTGCCAGCAGCGTTCATAGAGACTACACCTTC
CDR3aa: CASSVHRDYTF

v_gene: TRBV19
abundance: -
d_gene: -
j_gene: TRBJ2-3
CDR3nt: TGTGCCAGTAGTGTACTCCCCGGGAATACGCAGTATTTT
CDR3aa: CASSVLPGNTQYF

v_gene: TRBV6-6
abundance: once
d_gene: TRBD1
j_gene: TRBJ1-1
CDR3nt: TGTGCCAGCATGGGCAGGGGGCAGGAGAACACTGAAGCTTTCTTT
CDR3aa: CASMGRGQENTEAFF

v_gene: TRBV15
abundance: -
d_gene: -
j_gene: TRBJ1-2
CDR3nt: TGTGCCACCAGCAGAGATGTAGCAGCTAACTATGGCTACACCTTC
CDR3aa: CATSRDVAANYGYTF

v_gene: TRBV7-2
abundance: -
d_gene: TRBD1
j_gene: TRBJ1-2
CDR3nt: TGTGCCAGCAGCTTAGTAAAGGGGATACAGGGGGCACTTGGCTACACCTTC
CDR3aa: CASSLVKGIQGALGYTF

v_gene: TRBV2
abundance: -
d_gene: TRBD1
j_gene: TRBJ2-3
CDR3nt: TGTGCCAGCAGAGAAAGGGGACAGGGAAGGGGCACAGATACGCAGTATTTT
CDR3aa: CASRERGQGRGTDTQYF

v_gene: TRBV7-9
abundance: -
d_gene: TRBD1
j_gene: TRBJ1-3
CDR3nt: TGTGCCAGCAGAACCGGGACAGGGGTCGGAAACACCATATATTTT
CDR3aa: CASRTGTGVGNTIYF

v_gene: TRBV4-3
abundance: -
d_gene: TRBD2
j_gene: TRBJ2-3
CDR3nt: TGCGCCAGCAGCTCGGGACTAGCGGGGACCCTCACAGATACGCAGTATTTT
CDR3aa: CASSSGLAGTLTDTQYF

v_gene: TRBV19
abundance: -
d_gene: TRBD1
j_gene: TRBJ2-3
CDR3nt: TGTGCCAGTAGTATATCAGGGGGCGGGGCAGATACGCAGTATTTT
CDR3aa: CASSISGGGADTQYF

v_gene: TRBV27
abundance: many
d_gene: -
j_gene: TRBJ1-3
CDR3nt: TGTGCCAGCAGTCTAGGAAACACCATATATTTT
CDR3aa: CASSLGNTIYF

v_gene: TRBV3-1/TRBV3-2
abundance: -
d_gene: TRBD2
j_gene: TRBJ2-7
CDR3nt: TGTGCCAGCAGCCAAGGTCCGGGAGGCTTGGGCGAGCAGTACTTC
CDR3aa: CASSQGPGGLGEQYF

v_gene: TRBV19
abundance: -
d_gene: -
j_gene: TRBJ2-7
CDR3nt: TGTGCCAGTAGTACCCCCGGGGAGCAGTACTTC
CDR3aa: CASSTPGEQYF

v_gene: TRBV7-6
abundance: -
d_gene: TRBD1
j_gene: TRBJ2-1
CDR3nt: TGTGCCAGCAGCTTTAGACAGGGGGCATTTAACAATGAGCAGTTCTTC
CDR3aa: CASSFRQGAFNNEQFF

v_gene: TRBV6-7
abundance: once
d_gene: TRBD1
j_gene: TRBJ1-6
CDR3nt: TGTGCCAGCAGTTACGGGACAGCCAATTCACCCCTCCACTTT
CDR3aa: CASSYGTANSPLHF